A selection of T cell receptor beta chains follows, all from one sample in a study of cytomegalovirus exposure and HLA in healthy donors. The method was immunoSEQ multiplex PCR; TCRdb's version includes in-frame clones alone and lacks a portion of them. The sample carries approximately 120,000 clones, about 80% recorded once. The sequenced sample was PBMCs. These receptors originate from a human donor in good health. The CDR3 runs from the conserved cysteine through the conserved F or W. The D gene is left open where the match is weak. Clone size, where shown, is once, few, many, or a class for clones that have expanded.

d_gene	j_gene	abundance	v_gene	CDR3nt	CDR3aa
-	TRBJ1-4	-	TRBV9	TGTGCCAGCAGCGCCCTCGGGGGTATAGGGGAAAAACTGTTTTTT	CASSALGGIGEKLFF
TRBD1	TRBJ1-5	-	TRBV7-2	TGTGCCAGCAACCCAGGGACAGGGGGACAGCCCCAGCATTTT	CASNPGTGGQPQHF
-	TRBJ1-4	once	TRBV27	TGTGCCAGCAGTCCCGGGGGAACTAATGAAAAACTGTTTTTT	CASSPGGTNEKLFF
-	TRBJ2-3	few	TRBV7-3	TGTGCCAGCAGCTTAGCGGGGTCACGAGATACGCAGTATTTT	CASSLAGSRDTQYF
TRBD1	TRBJ2-2	-	TRBV5-1	TGCGCCAGCAGCGCGACAGGGGGAACACCGAACACCGGGGAGCTGTTTTTT	CASSATGGTPNTGELFF
TRBD1	TRBJ2-1	-	TRBV9	TGTGCCAGCAGCGTCCAACCAAACCCAGGGGGCGGGGAGCAGTTCTTC	CASSVQPNPGGGEQFF
-	TRBJ2-1	-	TRBV4-1	TGCGCCAGCAGCCAGAGCAGGGTAAATGAGCAGTTCTTC	CASSQSRVNEQFF
-	TRBJ1-5	-	TRBV19	TGTGCCAGTAGTAAAAACCCCCTACTCCGGGATTCCAATCAGCCCCAGCATTTT	CASSKNPLLRDSNQPQHF
-	TRBJ2-3	-	TRBV7-9	TGTGCCAGCAGCTTAGTTCAGGGAAGCACAGATACGCAGTATTTT	CASSLVQGSTDTQYF
TRBD1	TRBJ1-4	-	TRBV29-1	TGCAGCGTGCGGACAGGGGGCGTTGAAAAACTGTTTTTT	CSVRTGGVEKLFF
-	TRBJ1-6	-	TRBV6-1	TGTGCCAGTTCAGGGTATTCACCCCTCCACTTT	CASSGYSPLHF
-	TRBJ2-2	-	TRBV11-2	TGTGCCAGCAGCACCAGCAATCGACAGACCGGGGAGCTGTTTTTT	CASSTSNRQTGELFF